Sequencing of this TCR beta chain was carried out in a study of cytomegalovirus exposure and HLA in healthy donors (dated by TCRdb to 2016 to 2017). A note on the overall study: According to an earlier analysis of 587 of the donors, 200 million or so T cells yielded over 100 million unique TCR beta sequences and about 300 Gb of sequence data. An early release covering around 630 HLA-typed donors comprised roughly 300 gigabases of sequencing data and 65 million to 100 million unique TCR sequences. Of the approximately 400 genotyped donors, 65% to 90% fell in the genetic ancestry cluster associated with self-reported Caucasian donors. The study was designed to test whether signatures of past pathogen exposure could be identified by cataloging public T cell receptors. The T cell repertoires of several hundred subjects were profiled by immunosequencing and related to cytomegalovirus serostatus. Besides the first cohort of around 670 subjects, a separate validation cohort made up of 120 different subjects was used. High-throughput TCR immunosequencing, statistical association of individual TCRs with disease status, and machine learning were combined to predict cytomegalovirus infection status. A later analysis re-analyzed previously published TCR beta repertoires from approximately 670 donors and added high-resolution HLA genotyping to study TCR occurrence patterns. The later analysis used no new phenotypic data to find candidate immune exposures, relying instead on TCR beta sequences and their occurrence across donors. An earlier analysis of about 620 of the donors applied high-throughput TCR beta sequencing to assess whether each TCR beta V gene segment acted as functional or pseudogenic. Donor age, sex, ethnicity and CMV serostatus were collected together with the repertoire data. Genome-wide SNP genotypes for about 65% of the roughly 670 donors were used in a later genetic analysis, which treated that subset as a discovery cohort. All discovery cohort repertoires had been generated on a single sequencing platform. HLA typing covered class I and class II loci at four-digit resolution. Typing coverage differed by locus: A, B, C, DRB1 and DQB1 were typed in roughly 620-630 donors, DQA1 in 522, DPA1 in 606, and DPB1 in around 490. Several DR-DQ haplotypes were handled as single units for association and clustering, since linkage in the cohort was strong. On average, roughly 250,000 unique TCR beta nucleotide sequences were sequenced per donor among 300 to 500 genotyped donors of the cohort, with approximately 18% of those sequences being non-productive.

CDR1 and CDR2, looked up from the germline V gene (reference sequence), are MNHEY and SMNVEV. From the cysteine through the phenylalanine, the CDR3 covers 15 amino acids. Only CDR3 DNA remains: 45 bases, in frame from the first base. The germline V end is reduced by 8 bases and the J end by 2 bases; junction bases left unmatched: 7. The cohort consisted of 650 to 850 healthy bone marrow donors. All cohort members were sampled while nominally healthy, although unrecorded immune exposures were likely present. The donor was CMV seronegative and belonged to the group of 352 seronegative cohort members. Each donor provided a peripheral blood sample, and peripheral blood mononuclear cells were used for TCR beta sequencing. The Qiagen DNeasy Blood Extraction Kit was used to extract genomic DNA from the blood cell samples. Libraries came from the immunoSEQ multiplex PCR assay. The multiplex PCR relied on a mix of 60 forward primers for TCR Vbeta segments and 13 reverse primers for TCR Jbeta segments. A multiplex PCR assay on genomic DNA amplified the CDR3 region of rearranged TCR beta genes. On the Illumina HiSeq System, the amplified TCR beta libraries were sequenced as 87-base-pair reads. Per the original workflow: A later analysis counted some 74 million unique TCR beta chains across the 666 repertoires, and roughly 11 million of these chains were shared by at least two donors. A nearest-neighbor algorithm error-corrected the raw reads and collapsed the reads into unique sequences, merging closely related sequences to remove PCR and sequencing errors. Alignment of CDR3 sequences to IMGT reference sequences was used to assign V, D and J gene segments. For a sequence to be retained, at least a six-nucleotide match to both a V gene segment and a J gene segment was required. Rearrangements were classified as productive when the CDR3 lacked stop codons and remained in frame with V and J, and all other rearrangements were classified as non-productive. Following IMGT convention, CDR3 was defined as the stretch from the second conserved V-encoded cysteine up to the conserved J-encoded phenylalanine. In an earlier analysis of around 570 of the donors, sequences lacking an unambiguous match to a single V gene segment were excluded. In an earlier analysis of some 590 of the donors, V segments were called functional above 56.7% productive rearrangements and were called segregating when the between-donor standard deviation exceeded 5%. A statistical classification framework was built to diagnose cytomegalovirus status from the catalog of TCR beta chain sequences. In a later analysis, V and J genes were assigned by comparing TCR nucleotide sequences against IMGT/GENE-DB human TR gene sequences. A later analysis assigned CDR3 sequences and most-parsimonious VDJ recombination scenarios with the TCRdist pipeline. A later analysis defined each TCR beta chain by its CDR3 amino acid sequence plus V-gene family, and excluded reads lacking a unique V-gene family. To address suspected cross-contamination and a sequencing artifact, a later analysis removed around 590 highly shared, low-generation-probability nucleotide sequences. In a later analysis, a clonal expansion index was calculated for each public chain from normalized within-repertoire ranks of inferred template counts. In a later analysis, generation probabilities were computed with a VDJ recombination model fitted to out-of-frame rearrangements, and the resulting probabilities were checked against IGoR. Hypergeometric tests were used in a later analysis to score TCR-TCR, TCR-HLA and TCR-CMV co-occurrence, with a repertoire-size bias correction applied to the TCR pairs. False discovery rates were estimated in a later analysis by permuting HLA or CMV assignments 20 times. In a later analysis, co-occurring TCRs were grouped using DBSCAN, with TCRdist sequence similarity added in when clustering inside HLA-allele-positive subsets. Repertoires with fewer than 30,000 or more than 120,000 public chains were left out of co-occurrence clustering, as were roughly five repertoires with anomalous nucleotide sharing. Imported from immuneACCESS, the table was reduced by TCRdb to in-frame sequences with V and J called. These copies leave out some clones; in studies compared against another copy, an unresolved V gene accounts for under half, and the cause of the remainder is not known. The V and J calls and the clone size are those of that table, but D and trimming were determined from the DNA. Here the sample has around 180,000 clones; about three quarters occur a single time. Jointly, the top ten make up 5.7% of the sample.

A note on this clone: Its binding antigen is unknown. Base qualities are not at hand, and no much larger clone is one base apart.

Overall study results and their limits: HLA typing was unavailable for some donors at each locus, so association tests used only the typed subset. A later analysis found that most CMV-associated TCR beta chains appeared HLA-restricted, with HLA associations seemingly driven largely by CMV exposure. The study listed 164 TCR beta chains as associated with cytomegalovirus. The classifier was reported to diagnose cytomegalovirus status with high specificity and sensitivity in both the original and validation cohorts. While some public TCRs were present in many individuals, most TCR sequences turned up only very rarely across donors. Immune exposure information for the cohort was limited to CMV serostatus. Three of the identified cytomegalovirus-associated TCR beta chains were confirmed in vitro to be specific for cytomegalovirus antigens. Some IMGT-functional V segments, including TRBV6-2 and TRBV6-3, could not be told apart with the 87-base-pair reads, so those segments were excluded. A further reported finding was that TCR beta sequences accurately predicted the HLA-A and HLA-B alleles for most subjects in the first cohort. According to a later analysis, parvovirus B19, influenza, CMV and Epstein-Barr virus appeared linked to several top co-occurrence clusters. A later genetic analysis associated a missense DCLRE1C variant with V-gene and J-gene trimming of TCR beta chains, and an independent cohort replicated the association. The earlier analysis of 450 to 700 of the donors excluded over 15 rarely observed V segments, including chromosome 9 orphons, because counts were too low. Broadly in line with IMGT annotations, most TCR beta V segments showed up in productive rearrangements about 87% or about 30% of the time in an earlier analysis of several hundred of the donors. Correlated functional status among segregating V segments might reflect linkage disequilibrium, but an unknown experimental factor could not be ruled out. According to a later genetic analysis, donors in an Asian-associated ancestry cluster had fewer N-insertions in productive TCRs than the approximately 630-donor mean. Assigning TCR associations to individual alleles was difficult when HLA alleles, especially DR and DQ, strongly co-occurred. A later analysis found that TCR association rates varied across HLA loci, with DRB1 alleles showing the most associated TCRs and HLA-C alleles the fewest. Sequencing depth was assumed to be roughly uniform across donors in the presence/absence analyses, though that assumption may not hold. A later analysis associated about 17,000 TCR beta sequences with specific HLA alleles at a false discovery rate of 0.05. A later analysis found that HLA-associated TCR beta chains were more clonally expanded and had lower generation probabilities than equally common non-associated chains. A group of highly shared sequence variants was considered likely to be a technical artifact of the sequencing pipeline. Only TCR beta chains were sequenced in this cohort, and the absence of alpha or paired-chain data limited detectable features. According to the authors, the approach could potentially be generalized to other disease states and immunological phenotypes.

Material for sequencing was PBMCs. The receptor chain draws on TRBV27 and TRBJ2-3, and 10 bases in between align with TRBD2. This TCR was recovered from a man aged 40-50 years in good health and CMV-seronegative. The CDR3 sequence is CASGVAGGYTDTQYF. The DNA is as follows: TGTGCCAGCGGAGTAGCGGGAGGCTACACAGATACGCAGTATTTT.